This T cell receptor beta chain stems from a study of cytomegalovirus exposure and HLA in healthy donors. Turning to the study itself: The approximately 110 validation repertoires used a platform that matched the one used for the 666 first-cohort repertoires, as a later analysis reported.

TCRdb's table, derived via immunoSEQ multiplex PCR, lists solely in-frame clones and lacks some. The repertoire includes 65,000 to 75,000 clones, about 91% of them detected once, and approximately 5% sits in the top ten. Study-wide results and limits: Rarity characterized most TCR sequences, yet some public TCRs appeared in many donors. Published work reported that the classifier diagnosed cytomegalovirus status with high specificity and sensitivity. A later analysis found first-cohort TCR clusters tended to co-occur in the 90 to 150 validation repertoires.

The germline V gene encodes CDR1 SGHRS and CDR2 YFSETQ. CDR3 length: 15 amino acids. Trimming at V came to 2 bases and at J to 1 base, leaving 4 bases not matched to a gene. On this clone itself: Its antigen is still unknown.

Sequencing was carried out using PBMCs. The TCR sequence derives from a man between 18 and 35 years old in good health and CMV-seropositive. V gene TRBV5-1 combines with J gene TRBJ2-5, with TRBD2 matching 8 bases. CDR3 residues: CASSLWREAQETQYF. For the CDR3, the DNA is TGCGCCAGCAGCTTATGGCGGGAGGCCCAAGAGACCCAGTACTTC.